The 8 T cell receptor beta chains below come from one sample, sequenced in a study of shared clonotypes between healthy human individuals (dated by TCRdb to the early 2020s). Receptor amplification or capture employed the immunoSEQ multiplex PCR assay. Not all clones reach the TCRdb copy of this immuneACCESS table, which keeps in-frame sequences only. Checked studies attribute under half of the gap to unresolved V genes and leave the rest unexplained. Recorded for this sample are 2 million to 3 million clones; more than 90% of them occurred a single time. The top ten constitute roughly 0.14% of the sample. Material: naive CD4+ T cells sorted from blood. The cell subset or site label, read with the paper, signifies: CD45RA+ positively selected. The receptor source for this set is a man aged 18 to 35 in good health.

The chain uses TRBV5-1 and TRBJ2-1, with 7 nucleotides matching TRBD1. This CDR3 contains 17 residues. V lost 3 bases, J lost 2 bases, and 11 bases stayed unmatched. Per germline, CDR1 SGHRS and CDR2 YFSETQ. DNA for the CDR3: TGCGCCAGCAGCTGGGGCAACTCGGGACAGACCTACAATGAGCAGTTCTTC. Encoded protein: CASSWGNSGQTYNEQFF.

This clone was seen only a few times. The chain is built from TRBV2 and TRBJ1-1; 7 bases are shared with TRBD1. The V gene end was trimmed by 8 bases and the J gene end by 6 bases; junction bases not matched to a gene: 9. The CDR3 runs to 13 residues. Germline-derived CDR1 and CDR2 are SNHLY and FYNNEI. The CDR3 nucleotides are TGTGCCAGCGCACCCTTTGACAGGGCTGAAGCTTTCTTT. Translated: CASAPFDRAEAFF.

The chain joins TRBV5-1 to TRBJ1-2; perhaps TRBD1 as D (5 bases). V gave up 1 base and J gave up 0 bases, with 7 bases separating them. The germline gives CDR1 SGHRS, CDR2 YFSETQ. This CDR3 has 14 residues. The CDR3 region is CASSLPGPNYGYTF. The CDR3, as DNA: TGCGCCAGCAGCTTGCCAGGGCCTAACTATGGCTACACCTTC. The whole variable domain, remainder taken from reference TRBV5-1 and TRBJ1-2, is KAGVTQTPRYLIKTRGQQVTLSCSPISGHRSVSWYQQTPGQGLQFLFEYFSETQRNKGNFPGRFSGRQFSNSRSEMNVSTLELGDSALYLCASSLPGPNYGYTFGSGTRLTVV.

Of note for this clone: Other DNA sequences in this specimen translate into the identical CDR3. V and J are TRBV5-1 and TRBJ2-5, with D perhaps matching TRBD2 (6 bases). V was cut by 1 base and J by 5 bases, with 12 bases left in between. CDR1 SGHRS and CDR2 YFSETQ come from the germline V gene. The CDR3 extends over 14 amino acids. CDR3: CASSLNGGAETQYF. Written as DNA, the CDR3 is TGCGCCAGCAGCTTGAACGGGGGAGCTGAGACCCAGTACTTC.

The V call is TRBV6-5, the J call TRBJ2-1; D possibly uses TRBD1 or TRBD2 (5 bases each). The CDR3 totals 12 residues. Germline values: CDR1 MNHEY, CDR2 SVGAGI. The ends were cut back, 6 bases at V and 6 bases at J, with 9 bases in the middle. The CDR3, as DNA: TGTGCCAGCAGAGGGACCCGCAATGAGCAGTTCTTC. It codes for CASRGTRNEQFF.

The chain has TRBV9 and TRBJ2-3; D unclear. The CDR3 length is 15 residues. Trimming took off 1 base at V and 4 bases at J, with 13 bases between the two ends. Germline values: CDR1 SGDLS, CDR2 YYNGEE. The CDR3 DNA reads as TGTGCCAGCAGCGTATTCCTAGGTGGTGCAGATACGCAGTATTTT. This translates into CASSVFLGGADTQYF. Filled out from reference TRBV9 and TRBJ2-3, the complete variable domain reads DSGVTQTPKHLITATGQRVTLRCSPRSGDLSVYWYQQSLDQGLQFLIQYYNGEERAKGNILERFSAQQFPDLHSELNLSSLELGDSALYFCASSVFLGGADTQYFGPGTRLTVL.

J is TRBJ2-3 and V is TRBV7-9; D perhaps matches TRBD2 (6 bases). The V gene lost 5 bases and the J gene lost 6 bases, with 18 bases spanning the gap. CDR1 and CDR2 (germline): SEHNR, FQNEAQ (reference sequence). The CDR3 is made up of 15 amino acids. CDR3 in amino acids: CASSPAAIGRDTQYF. The CDR3 nucleotides read TGTGCCAGCAGCCCTGCGGCCATAGGGAGGGATACGCAGTATTTT.

The CDR3 DNA reads as TGTGCCAGCAGTTTCCCGGGGGGCAATGAGCAGTTCTTC. Its protein product is CASSFPGGNEQFF. The chain carries TRBV28 and TRBJ2-1; 7 nucleotides agree with TRBD2. The CDR3 totals 13 residues. V gave up 3 bases and J gave up 6 bases; unmatched junction bases: 2. Germline V gene lookup returns CDR1 MDHEN and CDR2 SYDVKM.